A single sample is the source of the 9 T cell receptor beta chains below, sequenced in a study of blood T cell repertoires in COVID-19. Sequenced by immunoSEQ multiplex PCR; TCRdb stores in-frame clones only, minus some. The data contain fewer than 250,000 clones, 80% to 90% of them seen just once; the ten biggest clones take up approximately 3.7%. The sample taken for sequencing was PBMCs or T cells enriched from blood (not recorded which). The receptors were gathered from a woman aged 25-40 years who had been exposed to COVID-19.

The chain links TRBV28 to TRBJ2-7, with D tentatively TRBD1 (6 bases). With 7 bases removed from V and 0 bases from J, the gap between germline ends came to 10 bases. Germline loops: CDR1 MDHEN, CDR2 SYDVKM. The CDR3 totals 13 residues. CDR3 sequence reads: CASIGQHSYEQYF. The CDR3 coding sequence is TGTGCCAGCATAGGACAGCACTCCTACGAGCAGTACTTC. The full variable domain, its missing parts supplied by reference TRBV28 and TRBJ2-7, is DVKVTQSSRYLVKRTGEKVFLECVQDMDHENMFWYRQDPGLGLRLIYFSYDVKMKEKGDIPEGYSVSREKKERFSLILESASTNQTSMYLCASIGQHSYEQYFGPGTRLTVT.

V and J are TRBV9 and TRBJ1-6, with TRBD1 identical over 10 bases. The CDR3 is 17 amino acids. V lost 0 bases, J lost 7 bases, and 7 bases stayed unmatched. Per the germline V gene, CDR1 is SGDLS and CDR2 is YYNGEE. The CDR3: CASSVGRDRGGNSPLHF. The CDR3, as DNA: TGTGCCAGCAGCGTAGGGAGGGACAGGGGCGGGAATTCACCCCTCCACTTT.

The chain employs TRBV5-1 and TRBJ2-1; 14 bases are a match to TRBD2. The V segment lost 5 bases and the J segment 7 bases; nucleotides outside the gene matches: 8. This CDR3 region has 16 residues. Germline lookup yields CDR1 SGHRS and CDR2 YFSETQ. The CDR3 reads CASRREGTSGGNEQFF. The CDR3 DNA sequence: TGCGCCAGCAGAAGGGAAGGGACTAGCGGGGGTAATGAGCAGTTCTTC.

This sequence joins TRBV5-1 and TRBJ2-1, with D tentatively TRBD2 (6 bases). Germline V gene data show CDR1 as SGHRS and CDR2 as YFSETQ. This CDR3 region has 15 residues. V gave up 0 bases and J gave up 5 bases, with 12 bases separating them. The CDR3 loop is CASSLASGGHNEQFF. DNA of the CDR3: TGCGCCAGCAGCTTGGCCAGCGGAGGGCACAATGAGCAGTTCTTC.

This chain links TRBV19 with TRBJ1-5; 7 nucleotides agree with TRBD1. Germline CDR1 and CDR2: LNHDA and SQIVND (reference sequence). The CDR3 is 14 amino acids. J lost 4 bases, V lost 7 bases, and 7 bases had no gene match. The chain's CDR3 is CASTGTASNQPQHF. CDR3 nucleotide sequence: TGTGCCAGTACCGGGACAGCGTCGAATCAGCCCCAGCATTTT.

This rearrangement joins TRBV6-5 to TRBJ1-2; weak D call: TRBD1 (6 bases). Between the trimmed V and J ends, which lost 6 bases and 6 bases, there was a span of 14 bases. Germline values: CDR1 MNHEY, CDR2 SVGAGI. The CDR3 is 13 amino acids. As DNA, the CDR3 is TGTGCCAGCAGCGACCGGGACATAGATGGCTACACCTTC. Amino acid sequence: CASSDRDIDGYTF.

J is TRBJ1-2 and V is TRBV6-5; no definite D call. Trimming cost V 9 bases and J 0 bases, with 8 bases left between them. The CDR3 is made up of 12 amino acids. Germline CDR1 and CDR2: MNHEY and SVGAGI. The CDR3 protein is CASGSANYGYTF. In nucleotides, the CDR3 is TGTGCCAGTGGTAGTGCTAACTATGGCTACACCTTC.

A single count supports this clone. V and J are TRBV24-1 and TRBJ1-2; a weak D match, TRBD1 (5 bases). The CDR3 sequence is 16 residues long. Germline CDR1 reads KGHDR; CDR2 reads SFDVKD. The ends were cut back, 0 bases at V and 6 bases at J, with 16 bases in the middle. The CDR3 sequence: CATSDLSRGESDGYTF. CDR3 bases: TGTGCCACCAGTGATTTGTCTAGGGGCGAAAGCGATGGCTACACCTTC.

The chain employs TRBV29-1 and TRBJ2-1; D is possibly TRBD2 (7 bases). Germline values: CDR1 SQVTM, CDR2 ANQGSEA. V lost 3 bases and J lost 6, with 15 bases in between. This CDR3 region has 14 residues. The CDR3 nucleotides read TGCAGCGTTGAGCGCGGAGGGGGGGTCAATGAGCAGTTCTTC. Protein: CSVERGGGVNEQFF.